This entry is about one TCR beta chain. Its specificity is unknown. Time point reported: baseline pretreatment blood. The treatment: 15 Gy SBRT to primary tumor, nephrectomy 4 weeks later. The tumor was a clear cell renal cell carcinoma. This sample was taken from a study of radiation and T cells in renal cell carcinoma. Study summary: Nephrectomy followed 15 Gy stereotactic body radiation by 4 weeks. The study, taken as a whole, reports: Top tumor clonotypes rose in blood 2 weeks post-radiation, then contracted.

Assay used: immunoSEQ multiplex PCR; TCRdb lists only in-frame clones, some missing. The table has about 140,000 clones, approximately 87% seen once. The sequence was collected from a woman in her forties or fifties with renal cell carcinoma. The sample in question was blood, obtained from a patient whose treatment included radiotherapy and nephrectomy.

This CDR3 is CASSSSGGTDTQYF. The DNA for the CDR3 is TGCGCCAGCAGCTCAAGCGGGGGCACAGATACGCAGTATTTT. The chain couples TRBV5-1 to TRBJ2-3; 7 nucleotides align to TRBD2. Germline CDR1 and CDR2: SGHRS and YFSETQ. This CDR3 is 14 amino acids long. Trimming at V came to 3 bases and at J to 1 base, leaving 2 bases not matched to a gene.